Below are 21 T cell receptor beta chains sequenced from a single sample in a study of CD8 T cells in ankylosing spondylitis. TCRdb analysed the 5' RACE reads with MiXCR anew, one entry per CDR3 protein. The sample consists of roughly 240,000 distinct CDR3 sequences, 7.5% to 9.5% of them appearing once. Sequencing was done on a sample of blood, either unsorted or a sorted T cell fraction (not recorded which). The receptors derive from a female donor with ankylosing spondylitis or in good health (not recorded which).

In its sample, this clonotype was seen a few times. The V call is TRBV20-1, the J call TRBJ1-2, with D maybe TRBD1 (5 bases). Germline V gives CDR1 DFQATT, CDR2 SNEGSKA (reference sequence). With 5 bases removed from V and 4 bases from J, the gap between germline ends came to 11 bases. This CDR3 region has 12 residues. This CDR3 is CSADGQGYGYTF. CDR3 nucleotide sequence: TGCAGTGCTGATGGACAAGGCTATGGCTACACCTTC.

This clonotype appeared many times. This chain connects TRBV19 to TRBJ1-2, with D maybe TRBD1 (6 bases). This CDR3 spans 14 amino acids. V lost 9 bases and J lost 3, with 17 bases in between. CDR1 and CDR2 from the germline V gene are LNHDA and SQIVND (reference sequence). This CDR3 reads CASGLKHRDYGYTF. CDR3 nucleotides: TGTGCCAGCGGATTAAAGCACAGGGACTATGGCTACACCTTC.

J is TRBJ1-1 and V is TRBV7-2, with 7 bases lining up with TRBD1. CDR1 and CDR2 (germline): SGHTA, FQGNSA. V shed 8 bases, J shed 1 base, and the junction held 7 bases outside the gene matches. The CDR3 is 14 residues long. CDR3 coding DNA: TGTGCCAGCTCCCCGGGACAGCGGAACACTGAAGCTTTCTTT. It specifies CASSPGQRNTEAFF.

Many counts were recorded for this clonotype. V is TRBV9 and J is TRBJ1-2; no reliable D call. Germline V gene lookup returns CDR1 SGDLS and CDR2 YYNGEE. Trimming removed 3 bases at V and 2 bases at J, with 8 bases between. This CDR3 is built from 13 residues. The CDR3 here is CASSETVNYGYTF. The CDR3 coding sequence is TGTGCCAGCAGCGAGACGGTAAACTATGGCTACACCTTC.

This clonotype was seen ten or more times. The chain carries TRBV20-1 and TRBJ2-5, with 8 bases aligning to TRBD2. The germline gives CDR1 DFQATT, CDR2 SNEGSKA (reference sequence). Trimming removed 0 bases from V and 1 base from J; junction bases left unmatched: 4. There are 15 residues in the CDR3. The CDR3 DNA reads as TGCAGTGCTAGAGAATTAGCGGGACTCCAAGAGACCCAGTACTTC. As protein: CSARELAGLQETQYF.

This clonotype was recorded at least ten times. V gene TRBV6-5 combines with J gene TRBJ1-1, with D perhaps TRBD1 (6 bases). The CDR3 is made up of 11 amino acids. Germline V gene lookup returns CDR1 MNHEY and CDR2 SVGAGI. V lost 6 bases and J 10 bases, leaving 12 bases between the germline ends. CDR3 nucleotides: TGTGCCAGCAGCAGGGGCAAGGGAGCTTTCTTT. This gives the protein CASSRGKGAFF.

The sample holds many counts of this clonotype. The chain links TRBV28 to TRBJ2-5; 7 bases agree with TRBD2. Per the germline V gene, CDR1 is MDHEN and CDR2 is SYDVKM. CDR3 length equals 15 residues. With 7 bases clipped from V and 7 bases from J, the junction kept 15 bases outside the gene matches. The CDR3 DNA sequence: TGTGCCAGCAAGAGAGCGGACGGGGGGTTGGGGACCCAGTACTTC. Translated: CASKRADGGLGTQYF.

This clonotype was seen more than once but under ten times. This chain connects TRBV7-6 to TRBJ1-1; possible D gene TRBD1, 5 bases. CDR3 length equals 12 residues. The germline V gene has CDR1 SGHVS and CDR2 FNYEAQ. With 5 bases removed from V and 11 bases from J, the gap between germline ends came to 15 bases. This chain's CDR3 is CASSPQGRGAFF. The CDR3 coding sequence is TGTGCCAGCAGCCCTCAGGGCCGTGGGGCTTTCTTT. Combining the CDR3 with reference TRBV7-6 and TRBJ1-1 gives the whole variable domain GAGVSQSPRYKVTKRGQDVALRCDPISGHVSLYWYRQALGQGPEFLTYFNYEAQQDKSGLPNDRFSAERPEGSISTLTIQRTEQRDSAMYRCASSPQGRGAFFGQGTRLTVV.

There are many counts of this clonotype. The chain recombines TRBV6-1 with TRBJ1-2; D call uncertain. The CDR3 totals 13 residues. Germline loops: CDR1 MNHNS, CDR2 SASEGT. Deletions cut 6 bases from V and 1 base from J, with 9 bases between. The DNA of the CDR3 is TGTGCCAGCAGGACCGGGGTTAACTATGGCTACACCTTC. It translates to CASRTGVNYGYTF.

This clonotype was seen many times. The chain employs TRBV20-1 and TRBJ2-7, with a tentative D call TRBD2 (6 bases). With 5 bases removed from V and 7 bases from J, the gap between germline ends came to 12 bases. Germline values: CDR1 DFQATT, CDR2 SNEGSKA (reference sequence). The CDR3 covers 11 residues. CDR3 amino acids: CSASGGREQYF. The CDR3 nucleotides are TGCAGTGCTTCCGGAGGGAGAGAGCAGTACTTC.

This clonotype was counted only a few times. The chain uses TRBV18 and TRBJ1-2; tentative D call: TRBD1 (6 bases). The CDR3 has 13 amino acids. The germline CDR1 and CDR2 sequences are KGHSH and LQKENI. Trimming cost V 1 base and J 8 bases, with 11 bases left between them. The CDR3 bases are TGTGCCAGCTCACCACGTGACAGGAGCGGCTACACCTTC. Its translation: CASSPRDRSGYTF.

V and J are TRBV7-2 and TRBJ2-7, with D tentatively TRBD2 (6 bases). The germline CDR1 and CDR2 sequences are SGHTA and FQGNSA. The CDR3 is 14 residues long. Trimming removed 3 bases from V and 5 bases from J, with 14 bases in between. The CDR3 bases are TGTGCCAGCAGCTTGATTGGCGGGGCGGACGAGCAGTACTTC. As protein: CASSLIGGADEQYF.

Many counts were recorded for this clonotype. V usage is TRBV20-1 and J usage is TRBJ2-1; possible D gene TRBD2, 5 bases. V lost 4 bases and J lost 7, with 11 bases in between. This CDR3 is built from 12 residues. Germline CDR1 is DFQATT and CDR2 is SNEGSKA (reference sequence). The CDR3 region has the DNA TGCAGTGCTAACCTAGCAGCAAATGAGCAGTTCTTC. It codes for CSANLAANEQFF.

V usage is TRBV5-5 and J usage is TRBJ2-7, with 7 nucleotides matching TRBD1. CDR1 and CDR2 from the germline V gene are SGHKS and YYEKEE (reference sequence). The CDR3 consists of 17 residues. CDR3 amino acids: CVGSSLPGTASSYEQYF. CDR3 nucleotides: TGTGTCGGCAGCTCCCTTCCCGGGACAGCGAGCTCCTACGAGCAGTACTTC.

This clonotype occurred a few times. The chain has TRBV30 and TRBJ1-4; no clear D gene. CDR3 length: 12 residues. Germline assignment: CDR1 GTSNPN and CDR2 SVGIG (reference sequence). Trimming left V 8 bases short and J 4 bases short, with 11 bases between. The CDR3 DNA reads as TGTGCCCTCGGAGAGTTTAATGAAAAACTGTTTTTT. This sequence encodes CALGEFNEKLFF. Supplemented by reference TRBV30 and TRBJ1-4, the full variable domain reads SQTIHQWPATLVQPVGSPLSLECTVEGTSNPNLYWYRQAAGRGLQLLFYSVGIGQISSEVPQNLSASRPQDRQFILSSKKLLLSDSGFYLCALGEFNEKLFFGSGTQLSVL.

This clonotype was counted at least ten times. The chain joins TRBV9 to TRBJ2-1, with 9 bases that match TRBD2. The CDR3 is made up of 15 amino acids. CDR1 SGDLS and CDR2 YYNGEE come from the germline V gene. The V segment lost 3 bases and the J segment 2 bases; nucleotides outside the gene matches: 3. This CDR3 is CASSAKREAYNEQFF. CDR3 nucleotides: TGTGCCAGCAGCGCGAAGCGGGAGGCCTACAATGAGCAGTTCTTC. The variable domain in full, with the rest retrieved from reference TRBV9 and TRBJ2-1, is DSGVTQTPKHLITATGQRVTLRCSPRSGDLSVYWYQQSLDQGLQFLIQYYNGEERAKGNILERFSAQQFPDLHSELNLSSLELGDSALYFCASSAKREAYNEQFFGPGTRLTVL.

For this clonotype: A much larger clone differs from this one at a single base, so this may be a read error. The chain is built from TRBV7-9 and TRBJ2-3; D gene uncertain. CDR1 is SEHNR, CDR2 FQNEAQ, per germline (reference sequence). The CDR3 length is 12 residues. The CDR3 reads CVSSSFTDTQYF. The DNA of the CDR3 is TGTGTCAGCAGCTCCTTCACAGATACGCAGTATTTT.

CDR3 sequence (DNA): TGCAGTGCTAGTCCGGGACGTCTGCCCTACGAGCAGTACTTC. Protein product: CSASPGRLPYEQYF. J is TRBJ2-7 and V is TRBV20-1; D could derive from TRBD1 or TRBD2 (5 bases each). The CDR3 length is 14 residues. Germline V gene sequence: CDR1 DFQATT, CDR2 SNEGSKA (reference sequence). Trimming stripped 3 bases from V and 2 bases from J, with 14 bases between.

In this sample, this clonotype turned up many times. The rearrangement uses TRBV6-6 and TRBJ2-7; 11 nucleotides line up with TRBD2. The germline gives CDR1 MNHNY, CDR2 SVGAGI (reference sequence). CDR3 length equals 14 residues. Trimming removed 7 bases from V and 7 bases from J; junction bases left unmatched: 9. CDR3 nucleotide sequence: TGTGCCAGCAAGACTAGCGGGACTTTCTGGGAGCAGTACTTC. Residues: CASKTSGTFWEQYF.

This clonotype came up many times. The V call is TRBV7-3, the J call TRBJ2-1; 10 nucleotides agree with TRBD2. V gave up 5 bases and J gave up 5 bases; unmatched junction bases: 6. This CDR3 has 15 residues. The germline gives CDR1 SGHTA, CDR2 FQGTGA. CDR3 residues: CASSHSGRVDNEQFF. The CDR3 coding sequence is TGTGCCAGCAGCCACAGCGGGAGGGTCGACAATGAGCAGTTCTTC.

This clonotype was observed at least ten times. This rearrangement joins TRBV10-3 to TRBJ2-7; TRBD2 matches at 13 bases. Trimming removed 6 bases from V and 5 bases from J; junction bases left unmatched: 4. There are 14 residues in the CDR3. Germline CDR1 ENHRY, CDR2 SYGVKD. The CDR3 DNA sequence: TGTGCCATCAGGCGGACTAGCGGGAGCCACGAGCAGTACTTC. It encodes CAIRRTSGSHEQYF.